Each of the 25 T cell receptor beta chains below was sequenced from the same sample in a study of human T cells and chemical hapten exposure. Unique molecular identifiers were attached to individual cDNA molecules during library preparation. TCRdb redid the calling of the reads with MiXCR, one entry per CDR3 protein. The sample contains just over 2,500 distinct CDR3 sequences, about 43% of which appear only once. Treatment indicated: therapeutic diphenylcyclopropenone sensitization with weekly scalp DPC. The sample here was whole blood, taken before DPC sensitization or 2, 6, or about 24 weeks after (not recorded which). These receptors were collected from an adult with alopecia areata. Some clones in this sample may be carry-over from other donors' samples. This table probably holds off-target reads from a library built for another chain.

J is TRBJ2-7 and V is TRBV3-1; 8 bases fit TRBD1. Germline assignment: CDR1 LGHDT and CDR2 YNNKEL (reference sequence). The J segment lost 3 bases and the V segment lost 5 bases, leaving 0 bases of the junction unmatched. CDR3 length: 12 residues. The CDR3: CASSTGGYEQYF. In nucleotides, the CDR3 is TGTGCCAGCAGCACAGGGGGCTACGAGCAGTACTTC.

The V gene is TRBV14, the J gene TRBJ2-3, with TRBD2 identical over 11 bases. V lost 1 base to trimming and J lost 2 bases; unmatched junction nucleotides: 5. CDR1 and CDR2 (germline): SGHDN, FVKESK. The CDR3 sequence is 17 residues long. The CDR3 bases are TGTGCCAGCAGCCAAGGAGAGGGACTAGCGGCCACAGATACGCAGTATTTT. Its protein is CASSQGEGLAATDTQYF.

There are a few counts of this clonotype. The chain employs TRBV20-1 and TRBJ2-7; tentatively, D is TRBD1 or TRBD2 (5 bases each). The CDR3 has 13 residues. Germline V gene data show CDR1 as DFQATT and CDR2 as SNEGSKA (reference sequence). Trimming took off 3 bases at V and 2 bases at J, with 11 bases between the two ends. This CDR3 is CSARGDPTYEQYF. In DNA, the CDR3 is TGCAGTGCTAGGGGGGACCCCACCTACGAGCAGTACTTC.

This clonotype showed up just a few times. V and J are TRBV7-9 and TRBJ2-5; the D gene is possibly TRBD2 (5 bases). The CDR3 has 13 residues. The V gene lost 5 bases and the J gene lost 4 bases, with 11 bases spanning the gap. Germline values: CDR1 SEHNR, CDR2 FQNEAQ (reference sequence). CDR3 nucleotide sequence: TGTGCCAGCAGCGGGAGTTTTGGAGAGACCCAGTACTTC. It specifies CASSGSFGETQYF.

This chain joins TRBV10-2 and TRBJ2-1; 7 nucleotides align to TRBD1. This CDR3 is 16 amino acids long. Germline V gene data show CDR1 as WSHSY and CDR2 as SAAADI. V was pared by 8 bases and J by 4 bases, with 14 bases of the junction left unmatched. The CDR3 DNA sequence: TGCGCCAGCTCGGGATCGGGGACAGCCGGATACAATGAGCAGTTCTTC. Translation: CASSGSGTAGYNEQFF.

The chain carries TRBV11-2 and TRBJ2-1; D gene ambiguous. The V and J ends lost 5 bases and 5 bases respectively, with 19 bases between them. Looked up from germline, CDR1 is SGHAT and CDR2 is FQNNGV. The CDR3 consists of 16 residues. The CDR3 nucleotides are TGTGCCAGCAGCCCCCCCGGCGGACCATTTGACAATGAGCAGTTCTTC. Its protein is CASSPPGGPFDNEQFF.

The chain joins TRBV5-1 to TRBJ2-7; D remains ambiguous. Germline V gene sequence: CDR1 SGHRS, CDR2 YFSETQ. This CDR3 contains 16 residues. Trimming pared 3 bases from V and 2 bases from J, leaving 18 bases between. DNA of the CDR3: TGCGCCAGCAGCTCCCTGTCGGAAGGGCTGACCTACGAGCAGTACTTC. Translated: CASSSLSEGLTYEQYF.

The chain recombines TRBV27 with TRBJ2-3, with TRBD1 matching 8 bases. V was clipped by 4 bases and J by 0 bases; unmatched bases: 9. This CDR3 spans 17 amino acids. Germline CDR1 and CDR2: MNHEY and SMNVEV (reference sequence). CDR3 sequence reads: CASSSRDRKTSTDTQYF. In DNA, the CDR3 is TGTGCCAGCAGTTCCCGGGACAGGAAGACTAGCACAGATACGCAGTATTTT.

This clonotype was seen more than once but under ten times. V usage is TRBV7-9 and J usage is TRBJ2-1; D unresolved. The V and J ends lost 5 bases and 15 bases respectively, with 14 bases between them. The CDR3 runs to 11 residues. CDR1 is SEHNR and CDR2 is FQNEAQ in the germline V gene (reference sequence). CDR3: CASSPGVSPFF. The DNA of the CDR3 is TGTGCCAGCAGCCCTGGGGTTAGCCCGTTCTTC.

A single count supports this clonotype. The genes are TRBV5-4 and TRBJ2-3; no clear D gene. Trimming shortened V by 4 bases and J by 0 bases, and 15 bases separated the two germline ends. CDR3 length: 16 amino acids. Germline CDR1 reads SGHNT; CDR2 reads YYREEE (reference sequence). CDR3 DNA: TGTGCCAGCAGCCCCGGTGGCTCGCCTAGCACAGATACGCAGTATTTT. The encoded protein is CASSPGGSPSTDTQYF. Looking up the rest from reference TRBV5-4 and TRBJ2-3 gives the full variable domain: ETGVTQSPTHLIKTRGQQVTLRCSSQSGHNTVSWYQQALGQGPQFIFQYYREEENGRGNFPPRFSGLQFPNYSSELNVNALELDDSALYLCASSPGGSPSTDTQYFGPGTRLTVL.

This chain uses TRBV6-2 or TRBV6-3 with TRBJ2-7; 7 bases are a match to TRBD1. V lost 8 bases to trimming and J lost 2 bases; unmatched junction nucleotides: 15. CDR1 and CDR2 (germline): MNHEY, SVGEGT. The CDR3 is made up of 16 amino acids. CDR3 DNA sequence: TGTGCCAGCGGAGAAAACAGGGGAAGAAGTCCCTACGAGCAGTACTTC. It translates to CASGENRGRSPYEQYF.

This clonotype was found a few times. V gene TRBV21-1 combines with J gene TRBJ2-7; TRBD1 is taken as the D call from the table, unchecked against the DNA. TRBV21-1 is given as a pseudogene. The CDR3 loop spans 15 amino acids. This chain's CDR3 is CARQVGRPSSYEQYF. CDR3 nucleotide sequence: TGTGCCAGGCAAGTAGGGCGCCCCAGCTCCTACGAGCAGTACTTC.

This chain joins TRBV6-2 or TRBV6-3 and TRBJ2-1; 7 bases are a match to TRBD2. Germline CDR1 and CDR2: MNHEY and SVGEGT. The trim removed 5 bases at V and 0 bases at J, leaving 13 bases unmatched. The CDR3 extends over 18 amino acids. Here the CDR3 reads CASSELWSGRSSYNEQFF. The CDR3 DNA follows: TGTGCCAGCAGTGAATTGTGGTCCGGGAGGAGCTCCTACAATGAGCAGTTCTTC.

This clonotype occurred once. The chain joins TRBV10-3 to TRBJ2-3; either TRBD1 or TRBD2 may supply D (5 bases each). This CDR3 contains 14 residues. Between the trimmed V and J ends, which lost 8 bases and 1 base, there was a span of 13 bases. Germline V CDR1 and CDR2: ENHRY, SYGVKD. The CDR3 DNA is TGTGCCATCGGGACCCCCAGCGGCACAGATACGCAGTATTTT. Translation gives CAIGTPSGTDTQYF.

V is TRBV7-6 and J is TRBJ2-4; perhaps TRBD2 as D (6 bases). With 0 bases removed from V and 8 bases from J, the gap between germline ends came to 11 bases. Germline CDR1 is SGHVS and CDR2 is FNYEAQ. The CDR3 is made up of 14 amino acids. In nucleotides, the CDR3 is TGTGCCAGCAGCTTAGCGGGAGGAGGGGACATTCAGTACTTC. Its translation is CASSLAGGGDIQYF.

The chain links TRBV20-1 to TRBJ2-3, with D uncertain. Germline CDR1 is DFQATT and CDR2 is SNEGSKA (reference sequence). The germline V and J ends were trimmed by 8 bases and 2 bases, with 20 bases remaining between them. This CDR3 has 15 residues. The CDR3 spells CSSNRAESVTDTQYF. CDR3 coding DNA: TGCAGTTCCAATAGGGCGGAATCAGTCACAGATACGCAGTATTTT.

The rearrangement links TRBV27 to TRBJ2-1; 16 bases line up with TRBD2. The CDR3 contains 16 residues. Germline V lookup: CDR1 MNHEY, CDR2 SMNVEV (reference sequence). Germline trimming cut 5 bases from V and 8 bases from J; bases unmatched to any gene: 6. The CDR3 sequence: CASSSHGTSGRDEQFF. The CDR3 DNA sequence: TGTGCCAGCAGTAGTCACGGGACTAGCGGGAGGGATGAGCAGTTCTTC.

The chain joins TRBV28 to TRBJ2-7, with D possibly being TRBD1 or TRBD2 (5 bases each). V dropped 7 bases and J dropped 0 bases, with 13 bases sitting between them. CDR3 length equals 14 residues. Germline CDR1 MDHEN, CDR2 SYDVKM. The DNA for the CDR3 is TGTGCCAGCACCCCGGCCGGGGCCTCCTACGAGCAGTACTTC. Encoded protein: CASTPAGASYEQYF.

This clonotype turned up a few times. The chain links TRBV7-2 to TRBJ2-1; no firm D call. The ends were cut back, 0 bases at V and 0 bases at J, with 6 bases in the middle. In germline, CDR1 is SGHTA, CDR2 FQGNSA. The CDR3 has 15 residues. The CDR3 DNA sequence: TGTGCCAGCAGCTTAGCCAGCCTCTCCTACAATGAGCAGTTCTTC. This translates into CASSLASLSYNEQFF.

This chain links TRBV7-3 with TRBJ2-1; tentatively, D is TRBD2 (5 bases). From germline, CDR1 is SGHTA and CDR2 FQGTGA. Trimming removed 4 bases at V and 10 bases at J, with 11 bases between. The CDR3 is made up of 12 amino acids. CDR3 protein: CASSSHEGEQFF. CDR3 bases: TGTGCCAGCAGCTCCCACGAGGGCGAGCAGTTCTTC.

The V gene is TRBV9, the J gene TRBJ2-7; perhaps TRBD2 as D (5 bases). V was clipped by 3 bases and J by 6 bases, with 13 bases between them. The CDR3 covers 13 residues. Germline lookup yields CDR1 SGDLS and CDR2 YYNGEE. The CDR3: CASSGGLGSEQYF. In nucleotides, the CDR3 is TGTGCCAGCAGCGGCGGACTGGGCTCCGAGCAGTACTTC.

V usage is TRBV20-1 and J usage is TRBJ2-7, with unresolved D. The CDR3 runs 13 residues. Germline CDR1 and CDR2: DFQATT and SNEGSKA (reference sequence). Trimming removed 0 bases at V and 4 bases at J, with 10 bases between. The CDR3 nucleotides are TGCAGTGCTAGAGACCCTCATCTGTACGAGCAGTACTTC. Translating it yields CSARDPHLYEQYF.

The rearrangement joins TRBV4-3 to TRBJ2-7; D ambiguous. The J call is in doubt because the DNA end fits TRBJ2-5 better. The CDR3 contains 12 residues. Germline V lookup: CDR1 LGHNA, CDR2 YSLEER. CDR3 bases: TGCGCCAGCAGCCAAGGTTCCGGGACCCAGTACTTC. This codes for CASSQGSGTQYF.

The V gene is TRBV15, the J gene TRBJ2-5; D possibly uses TRBD1 or TRBD2 (5 bases each). This CDR3 region has 14 residues. CDR1 and CDR2 from the germline V gene are LNHNV and YYDKDF (reference sequence). The V and J ends lost 1 base and 2 bases respectively, with 8 bases between them. CDR3 loop: CATSRVWGQETQYF. CDR3 nucleotide sequence: TGTGCCACCAGCAGAGTATGGGGGCAAGAGACCCAGTACTTC.

This clonotype showed up just a few times. The chain recombines TRBV29-1 with TRBJ2-1, with 9 bases fitting TRBD1. J was trimmed by 6 bases and V by 7 bases; bases with no gene match: 10. This CDR3 comprises 14 residues. CDR1 and CDR2 from the germline V gene are SQVTM and ANQGSEA. This CDR3 reads CSAPHGTGLNEQFF. The CDR3 DNA reads as TGCAGCGCGCCCCACGGGACAGGGCTCAATGAGCAGTTCTTC.